One TCR beta chain is described in this entry. Its antigen remains unidentified. One end of the junction varies from germline; a read error may be responsible. Patients showing uncontrolled infection, other autoimmune disease, pregnancy or lactation were ineligible. Fresh peripheral blood, 10 ml, was the source of the PBMCs. Amplification of TCR beta CDR3 regions used RNA as the template. With the HTBI primer set, the TCR CDR3 went through a first round of RT-PCR. MiXCR, run by TCRdb on the multiplex PCR reads, gives a single entry per CDR3 protein. The data hold roughly 380,000 distinct CDR3 sequences, with roughly 14% observed a single time. This record comes from a study of T cells in Graves' hyperthyroidism and ophthalmopathy. CDR3 length equals 13 residues. Germline V gives CDR1 KGHDR, CDR2 SFDVKD. Whole-study results and caveats: Among thyroid clonotypes expanded above 0.001, most also appeared in blood. In validation, the model predicted ophthalmopathy. These predictions came a median roughly six months before onset.

This clonotype was sampled from a man under 40 with Graves' hyperthyroidism that later progressed to Graves' ophthalmopathy. The sequenced material came from blood. The chain carries TRBV24-1 and TRBJ2-3; no definite D call. CDR3 protein: CAASDFVTDTQYF. For the CDR3, the DNA is TGTGCCGCCAGTGATTTTGTTACAGATACGCAGTATTTT.